The rows below give T cell receptor beta chains drawn from one sample of a study of memory CD4+ T cells and cytomegalovirus serostatus. Sequencing was performed with immunoSEQ multiplex PCR; in TCRdb, only in-frame clones are kept and a portion is missing. The table shows around 60,000 clones, with approximately 78% occurring only once. Sequencing input: memory CD4+ T cells from blood. The receptors here all came from an adult in good health and CMV-seronegative. CDR3s include the opening cysteine and the closing phenylalanine or tryptophan. The D gene is left open where the match is weak. Clone size, where shown, is once, few, many, or a class for clones that have expanded.

J: TRBJ2-7
D: TRBD1
V: TRBV2
size: once
DNA: TGTGCCAGCATAGATATAGGGACAGGGGACTACGAGCAGTACTTC
CDR3: CASIDIGTGDYEQYF

J: TRBJ1-3
D: NA
V: TRBV18
size: NA
DNA: TGTGCCAGCTCACCACCGGGAGGGAGCTCTGGAAACACCATATATTTT
CDR3: CASSPPGGSSGNTIYF

J: TRBJ1-2
D: TRBD1
V: TRBV6-5
size: NA
DNA: TGTGCCAGCAGTTACTACAGGGACAGCAACTATGGCTACACCTTC
CDR3: CASSYYRDSNYGYTF

J: TRBJ2-1
D: NA
V: TRBV11-2
size: few
DNA: TGTGCCAGCAGCTACTTGGGGTTTATCAGCTCCTACAATGAGCAGTTCTTC
CDR3: CASSYLGFISSYNEQFF

J: TRBJ1-4
D: TRBD1
V: TRBV11-2
size: few
DNA: TGTGCCAGCAGCTTAAAGGTCGGGACAGGATTAAAACTGTTTTTT
CDR3: CASSLKVGTGLKLFF

J: TRBJ2-3
D: TRBD2
V: TRBV5-6
size: NA
DNA: TGTGCCAGCAGCTTGATCGGGAGGGCCACAGATACGCAGTATTTT
CDR3: CASSLIGRATDTQYF

J: TRBJ1-2
D: NA
V: TRBV6-5
size: NA
DNA: TGTGCCAGCAGCACCAACTATGGCTACACCTTC
CDR3: CASSTNYGYTF

J: TRBJ2-1
D: TRBD2
V: TRBV7-8
size: NA
DNA: TGTGCCAGCCAACTAGCGGGGAACTTAAATGAGCAGTTCTTC
CDR3: CASQLAGNLNEQFF

J: TRBJ1-2
D: NA
V: TRBV11-2
size: once
DNA: TGTGCCAGCAGCTTAGATGGCGGAGGCTATGGCTACACCTTC
CDR3: CASSLDGGGYGYTF

J: TRBJ1-2
D: NA
V: TRBV6-1
size: NA
DNA: TGTGCCAGCAGTGAATCTCACAGTACCTATGGCTACACCTTC
CDR3: CASSESHSTYGYTF

J: TRBJ1-1
D: NA
V: TRBV11-1
size: few
DNA: TGTGCCAGCAGCCCCGTGGTGGGGAACACTGAAGCTTTCTTT
CDR3: CASSPVVGNTEAFF

J: TRBJ2-1
D: NA
V: TRBV2
size: NA
DNA: TGTGCCAGCAGGAGTGAGCGGGCATACAATGAGCAGTTCTTC
CDR3: CASRSERAYNEQFF

J: TRBJ1-5
D: NA
V: TRBV30
size: NA
DNA: TGTGCCTGGAGTAGAGGGCCCAATCAGCCCCAGCATTTT
CDR3: CAWSRGPNQPQHF

J: TRBJ2-3
D: NA
V: TRBV19
size: NA
DNA: TGTGCCAGTACTTCCGGGACCCTCCTCACAGATACGCAGTATTTT
CDR3: CASTSGTLLTDTQYF

J: TRBJ2-4
D: NA
V: TRBV20-1
size: few
DNA: TGCAGTGCCAAGTCTAGCCACATTCAGTACTTC
CDR3: CSAKSSHIQYF

J: TRBJ2-1
D: NA
V: TRBV7-9
size: NA
DNA: TGTGCCAGCAGCTTTGGAGGGTATGGTGAGCAGTTCTTC
CDR3: CASSFGGYGEQFF

J: TRBJ1-6
D: NA
V: TRBV2
size: NA
DNA: TGTGCCAGCAGTGAACGAACGGTCGCCCACTTT
CDR3: CASSERTVAHF

J: TRBJ2-2
D: NA
V: TRBV18
size: NA
DNA: TGTGCCAGCTCCCCCGTTCCGAACACCGGGGAGCTGTTTTTT
CDR3: CASSPVPNTGELFF

J: TRBJ2-3
D: TRBD2
V: TRBV7-2
size: NA
DNA: TGTGCCAGCAGCTTTCCTGGGAGGGGTACGCAGTATTTT
CDR3: CASSFPGRGTQYF

J: TRBJ1-1
D: NA
V: TRBV5-6
size: NA
DNA: TGTGCCAGCAGCTCCAGGGAGAACACTGAAGCTTTCTTT
CDR3: CASSSRENTEAFF

J: TRBJ1-1
D: NA
V: TRBV6-9
size: NA
DNA: TGTGCCAGCAGGACTCTCAGGACAGTTGAAATGAACACTGAAGCTTTCTTT
CDR3: CASRTLRTVEMNTEAFF

J: TRBJ2-2
D: NA
V: TRBV11-2
size: NA
DNA: TGTGCCAGCAGCTTAGTGGACACCGGGGAGCTGTTTTTT
CDR3: CASSLVDTGELFF

J: TRBJ2-1
D: NA
V: TRBV4-1
size: few
DNA: TGCGCCAGCAGCCAAGAACCCCGGGGGAAGACATACAATGAGCAGTTCTTC
CDR3: CASSQEPRGKTYNEQFF

J: TRBJ2-1
D: TRBD2
V: TRBV9
size: few
DNA: TGTGCCAGCAGCGCCCACAGCGGGGAACGAGCTGAGCAGTTCTTC
CDR3: CASSAHSGERAEQFF

J: TRBJ2-1
D: TRBD2
V: TRBV7-9
size: NA
DNA: TGTGCCAGCAGCCGACTAGCGGGACGAAACAATGAGCAGTTCTTC
CDR3: CASSRLAGRNNEQFF

J: TRBJ1-2
D: NA
V: TRBV6-1
size: NA
DNA: TGTGCCAGCAGTGAAAACCCGGTTAGGGGTGGCTACACCTTC
CDR3: CASSENPVRGGYTF

J: TRBJ2-7
D: TRBD1
V: TRBV7-7
size: NA
DNA: TGTGCCAGCAGCCCGGACAGGGGGTCGTACGAGCAGTACTTC
CDR3: CASSPDRGSYEQYF

J: TRBJ1-1
D: NA
V: TRBV6-1
size: medium-sized
DNA: TGTGCCAGCAGTGCGATACAGGGTCCTGAAGCTTTCTTT
CDR3: CASSAIQGPEAFF

J: TRBJ2-3
D: NA
V: TRBV4-2
size: once
DNA: TGTGCCAGCAGCTCACCGGGGGCTAGCACAGATACGCAGTATTTT
CDR3: CASSSPGASTDTQYF

J: TRBJ1-4
D: NA
V: TRBV7-8
size: NA
DNA: TGTGCCAGCAGCTTAGTAACGGGACCCCAAAAACTGTTTTTT
CDR3: CASSLVTGPQKLFF

J: TRBJ2-2
D: NA
V: TRBV5-1
size: NA
DNA: TGCGCCAGCAGCCCGTCGAACACCGGGGAGCTGTTTTTT
CDR3: CASSPSNTGELFF

J: TRBJ1-2
D: NA
V: TRBV6-1
size: NA
DNA: TGTGCCAGCAGCCAAGCTAACTATGGCTACACCTTC
CDR3: CASSQANYGYTF

J: TRBJ1-1
D: TRBD1
V: TRBV2
size: NA
DNA: TGTGCCAGCAGTCGACAGGGGGCGCGCACTGAAGCTTTCTTT
CDR3: CASSRQGARTEAFF

J: TRBJ1-6
D: TRBD1
V: TRBV10-3
size: few
DNA: TGTGCCATCAGTGGAGACAGGGGGGATTCACCCCTCCACTTT
CDR3: CAISGDRGDSPLHF

J: TRBJ2-5
D: NA
V: TRBV28
size: NA
DNA: TGTGCCAGCAGTTTGTGGAGGAAAGAGACCCAGTACTTC
CDR3: CASSLWRKETQYF

J: TRBJ1-5
D: TRBD1
V: TRBV19
size: NA
DNA: TGTGCCAGTAGTCCCAGACAGGGGCAGCCCCAGCATTTT
CDR3: CASSPRQGQPQHF

J: TRBJ2-7
D: TRBD1
V: TRBV7-7
size: NA
DNA: TGTGCCAGCAGCTCCGGACAGGACAACTACGAGCAGTACTTC
CDR3: CASSSGQDNYEQYF

J: TRBJ2-2
D: NA
V: TRBV6-6
size: NA
DNA: TGTGCCAGCAGTTACTCGATGGGGGTCACCGGGGAGCTGTTTTTT
CDR3: CASSYSMGVTGELFF

J: TRBJ2-3
D: TRBD2
V: TRBV7-9
size: NA
DNA: TGTGCCAGCAGCCCCGGGACTACGGCGTATACGCAGTATTTT
CDR3: CASSPGTTAYTQYF

J: TRBJ1-1
D: NA
V: TRBV2
size: NA
DNA: TGTGCCAGTATCCCTATTGCCCGTGACACTGAAGCTTTCTTT
CDR3: CASIPIARDTEAFF

J: TRBJ2-2
D: TRBD1
V: TRBV28
size: NA
DNA: TGTGCCAGCAGTTTATGGAGGGGGCAAGGCGGGGAGCTGTTTTTT
CDR3: CASSLWRGQGGELFF

J: TRBJ1-2
D: NA
V: TRBV5-4
size: NA
DNA: TGTGCCAGCAGCCCAGGCGGCTCTAACTATGGCTACACCTTC
CDR3: CASSPGGSNYGYTF

J: TRBJ2-7
D: TRBD1
V: TRBV7-8
size: once
DNA: TGTGCCAGCAGCGATAGGGTCGGGACAGGGGCCTACGAGCAGTACTTC
CDR3: CASSDRVGTGAYEQYF

J: TRBJ2-3
D: TRBD1
V: TRBV11-3
size: NA
DNA: TGTGCCAGCAGCAATCCGGGACAGACGGGTACGCAGTATTTT
CDR3: CASSNPGQTGTQYF

J: TRBJ2-5
D: NA
V: TRBV12-1
size: NA
DNA: TGTGCCAGCAGCTTTGACAGGGAGACCCAGTACTTC
CDR3: CASSFDRETQYF